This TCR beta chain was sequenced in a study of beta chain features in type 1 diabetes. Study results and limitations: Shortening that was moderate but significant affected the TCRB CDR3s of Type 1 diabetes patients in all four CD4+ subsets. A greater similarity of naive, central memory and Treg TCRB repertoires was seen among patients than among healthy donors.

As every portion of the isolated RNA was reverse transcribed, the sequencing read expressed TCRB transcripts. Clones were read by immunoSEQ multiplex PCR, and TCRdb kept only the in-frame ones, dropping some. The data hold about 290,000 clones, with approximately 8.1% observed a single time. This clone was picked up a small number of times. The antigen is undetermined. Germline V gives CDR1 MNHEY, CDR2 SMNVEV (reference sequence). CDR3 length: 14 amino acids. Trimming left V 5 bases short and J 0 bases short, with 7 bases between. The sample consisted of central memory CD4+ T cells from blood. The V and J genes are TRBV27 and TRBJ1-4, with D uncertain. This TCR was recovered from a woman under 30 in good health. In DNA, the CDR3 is TGTGCCAGCAGTCGTTCCACAACTAATGAAAAACTGTTTTTT. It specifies CASSRSTTNEKLFF.